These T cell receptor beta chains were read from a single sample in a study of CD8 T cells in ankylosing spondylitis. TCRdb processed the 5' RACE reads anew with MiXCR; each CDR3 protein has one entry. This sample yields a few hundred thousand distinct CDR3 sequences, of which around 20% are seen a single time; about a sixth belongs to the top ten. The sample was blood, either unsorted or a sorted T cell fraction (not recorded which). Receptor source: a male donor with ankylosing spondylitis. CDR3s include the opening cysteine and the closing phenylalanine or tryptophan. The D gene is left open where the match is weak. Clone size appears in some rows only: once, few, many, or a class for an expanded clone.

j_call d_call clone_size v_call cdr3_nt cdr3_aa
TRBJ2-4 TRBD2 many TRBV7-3 TGTGCCAGCAGCTTAACGGGGGGGGCCAAAAACATTCAGTACTTC CASSLTGGAKNIQYF
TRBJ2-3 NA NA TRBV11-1 TGTGCCAGCAGCTTAGAGTTCGGGGTTGACACAGATACGCAGTATTTT CASSLEFGVDTDTQYF
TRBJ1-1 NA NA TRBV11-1 TGTGCCAGCAGCTTAGTGGGGCCGATGAACACTGAAGCTTTCTTT CASSLVGPMNTEAFF
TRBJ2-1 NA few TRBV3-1 TGTGCCAGCAGCCAAGATGGGCGGAGGGACAATGAGCAGTTCTTC CASSQDGRRDNEQFF
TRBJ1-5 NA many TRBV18 TGTGCCAGCTCCTCAGGGAATAGCAATCAGCCCCAGCATTTT CASSSGNSNQPQHF
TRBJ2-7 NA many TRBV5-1 TGCGCCAGCAGCTTGGACAGCGATCCAACCTCTTACGAGCAGTACTTC CASSLDSDPTSYEQYF
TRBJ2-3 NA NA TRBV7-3 TGTGCCAGCAGCTTCCTGGGGGAACAGGGTGCGCAGTATTTT CASSFLGEQGAQYF
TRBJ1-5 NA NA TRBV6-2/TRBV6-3 TGTGCCAGCAGTTACCCCAGGGGACACGGGCATCATCAGCCCCAGCATTTT CASSYPRGHGHHQPQHF
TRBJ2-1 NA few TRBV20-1 TGCAGTGCTAGAATTAGCGTTTGGGGGGATGAGCAGTTCTTC CSARISVWGDEQFF
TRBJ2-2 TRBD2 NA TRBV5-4 TGTGCCAGCAGCCCCCAGCCAGCGGGAGGGACCACCGGGGAGCTGTTTTTT CASSPQPAGGTTGELFF
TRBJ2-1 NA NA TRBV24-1 TGTGCCACCAGTGATGCGGTAGCGGGACAGAATGAGCAGTTCTTC CATSDAVAGQNEQFF
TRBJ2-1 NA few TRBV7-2 TGTGCCAGCAGCTTACAGCGGGCTTACAATGAGCAGTTCTTC CASSLQRAYNEQFF
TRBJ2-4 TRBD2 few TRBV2 TGTGCCAGCAGCCTCGGACTAGCGAGAAACATTCAGTACTTC CASSLGLARNIQYF
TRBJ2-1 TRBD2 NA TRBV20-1 TGCAGTGCCCCAGGACTAGCGGAGTACAATGAGCAGTTCTTC CSAPGLAEYNEQFF
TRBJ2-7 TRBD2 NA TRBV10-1 TGCGCCAGCAGTGAGTCGGGGGGGAGTGCCTACGAGCAGTACTTC CASSESGGSAYEQYF
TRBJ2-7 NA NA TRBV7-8 TGTGCCAGCAGCTTAAGGCGCCACGAGCAGTACTTC CASSLRRHEQYF
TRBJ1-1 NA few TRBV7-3 TGTGCCAGCAGCTTAGGGATACAGGGCCCCGGCACTGAAGCTTTCTTT CASSLGIQGPGTEAFF
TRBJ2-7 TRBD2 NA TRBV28 TGTGCCAGCAGTTTGCCCCACGCTATGGCGGGAGTTACTTACGAGCAGTACTTC CASSLPHAMAGVTYEQYF
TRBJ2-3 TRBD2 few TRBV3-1 TGTGCCAGCAGCCAAGGATTCCGAGCGGGAGGTACAGATACGCAGTATTTT CASSQGFRAGGTDTQYF
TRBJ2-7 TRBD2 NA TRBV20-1 TGCAGTGCTAGACCCCCGGGACTAGTCTACGAGCAGTACTTC CSARPPGLVYEQYF
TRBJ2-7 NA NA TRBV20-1 TGCAGTGCTATAACCCCCGGAGGAGTTCCTTACGAGCAGTACTTC CSAITPGGVPYEQYF
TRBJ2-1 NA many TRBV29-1 TGCAGCGTTGACGGCGGATCCAGGGGTGAGCAGTTCTTC CSVDGGSRGEQFF